One sample yielded the 19 T cell receptor beta chains listed below, sequenced in a study of molecular identifiers for immune sequencing clone quantification. TCRdb called the PCR reads again in MiXCR, with one record for every CDR3 protein. The sample holds about 500,000 distinct CDR3 sequences; less than 30% are singletons and the top ten take around 0.8%. The sample was naive CD8+ T cells from blood, with Jurkat cell RNA spiked in. Subset here: FACS-sorted CD8+CD4-CCR7+CD45RA+ naive T cells. These TCRs come from a human donor in good health. Some libraries in this study had Jurkat cell RNA spiked in.

This chain uses TRBV7-2 with TRBJ2-3, with TRBD2 matching 10 bases. The V gene end was trimmed by 1 base and the J gene end by 1 base; junction bases not matched to a gene: 5. The CDR3 spans 17 residues. Germline loops: CDR1 SGHTA, CDR2 FQGNSA. CDR3 sequence reads: CASSLELAGLGTDTQYF. In DNA form, the CDR3 reads TGTGCCAGCAGCTTAGAACTAGCGGGGCTCGGCACAGATACGCAGTATTTT.

About this clonotype itself: This may stem from a read error, because a much larger clone lies one nucleotide away. DNA for the CDR3: TGCGCCCGCAGCCACCGCCGGGACGCCGAGCAGTACTTC. Residues: CARSHRRDAEQYF. The V gene is TRBV4-3, the J gene TRBJ2-7, with D perhaps given as TRBD1 or TRBD2 (5 bases each). Germline CDR1 reads LGHNA; CDR2 reads YSLEER. The CDR3 covers 13 residues.

The gene calls are TRBV20-1 and TRBJ2-3, with unresolved D. The V gene's germline CDR1 is DFQATT and CDR2 SNEGSKA (reference sequence). The CDR3 contains 16 residues. The V and J ends lost 0 bases and 5 bases respectively, with 18 bases between them. The CDR3 is CSARDREETLRDTQYF. In DNA form, the CDR3 reads TGCAGTGCTAGAGATCGTGAGGAAACCCTTAGAGATACGCAGTATTTT.

This clonotype has more than one count but fewer than ten. A single base separates this from a much larger clone, so it may be a read error. The rearrangement links TRBV29-1 to TRBJ1-1; no definite D call. Germline CDR1 and CDR2: SQVTM and ANQGSEA. The CDR3 has 12 residues. Trimming removed 4 bases from V and 4 bases from J, with 10 bases in between. In DNA, the CDR3 is TGCAGCGTTGTAAAGATGAGCACTGAAGCTTTCTTT. It specifies CSVVKMSTEAFF. The entire variable domain, with the rest obtained from reference TRBV29-1 and TRBJ1-1, is as follows: SAVISQKPSRDICQRGTSLTIQCQVDSQVTMMFWYRQQPGQSLTLIATANQGSEATYESGFVIDKFPISRPNLTFSTLTVSNMSPEDSSIYLCSVVKMSTEAFFGQGTRLTVV.

The V and J genes are TRBV19 and TRBJ1-1; a weak D match, TRBD1 (6 bases). V was trimmed by 6 bases and J by 5 bases, leaving 16 bases between them. The CDR3 is 14 amino acids. Looked up from germline, CDR1 is LNHDA and CDR2 is SQIVND (reference sequence). The CDR3 DNA follows: TGTGCCAGTAGCACTCAGGGGATCGGAACTGAAGCTTTCTTT. Residues: CASSTQGIGTEAFF.

This clonotype was counted only a few times. J is TRBJ2-7 and V is TRBV5-1, with D hard to call. The germline V and J ends were trimmed by 5 bases and 3 bases, with 12 bases remaining between them. This CDR3 region has 13 residues. The germline CDR1 and CDR2 sequences are SGHRS and YFSETQ. The CDR3 region is CASSYESVYEQYF. The CDR3 coding sequence is TGCGCCAGCAGTTACGAAAGCGTCTACGAGCAGTACTTC.

This chain joins TRBV6-2 or TRBV6-3 and TRBJ1-1; D is unresolved. This CDR3 has 15 amino acids. The V end was cut by 2 bases, the J end by 6 bases, with 16 bases between. Germline V gene data show CDR1 as MNHEY and CDR2 as SVGEGT. DNA for the CDR3: TGTGCCAGCAGTTACGGGCCGCGCTTTGACTCTGAAGCTTTCTTT. It codes for CASSYGPRFDSEAFF.

This clonotype was observed a handful of times. One junction end disagrees with the germline gene, perhaps due to a read error. The rearrangement joins TRBV13 to TRBJ2-1; TRBD2 matches 8 bases. Germline V gene data show CDR1 as PRHDT and CDR2 as FYEKMQ (reference sequence). The CDR3 loop spans 17 amino acids. The CDR3 is CASSLGASGFNYNEQFF. For the CDR3, the DNA is TGTGCCAGCAGCCTAGGGGCTAGCGGGTTCAACTACAATGAGCAGTTCTTC.

Comments on this clonotype: Without the conserved terminal phenylalanine or tryptophan, this CDR3 likely stems from a read error. V gene TRBV4-2 combines with J gene TRBJ2-1; 12 bases match TRBD2. With V trimmed by 0 bases and J by 8 bases, 8 bases remained unmatched. The CDR3 is 17 residues long. Germline-derived CDR1 and CDR2 are LGHNA and YNFKEQ. CDR3 protein: CASSQDGPSGRVDEQFS. Written as DNA, the CDR3 is TGTGCCAGCAGCCAAGATGGGCCTAGCGGGAGGGTCGATGAGCAGTTCTCC.

The chain recombines TRBV6-6 with TRBJ1-6; the match to TRBD1 covers 8 bases. Germline-derived CDR1 and CDR2 are MNHNY and SVGAGI (reference sequence). The CDR3 contains 18 residues. V lost 4 bases, J lost 0 bases, and 8 bases stayed unmatched. CDR3 DNA sequence: TGTGCCAGCAGTTTTCTACAGGGGGTGAACTCCTATAATTCACCCCTCCACTTT. Residues: CASSFLQGVNSYNSPLHF.

This clonotype has only a few counts. The chain uses TRBV20-1 and TRBJ1-2; TRBD1 aligns across 10 bases. The CDR3 consists of 13 residues. Per germline, CDR1 DFQATT and CDR2 SNEGSKA (reference sequence). After removal of 3 bases from V and 4 bases from J, the junction contained 2 bases not matched to a gene. As DNA, the CDR3 is TGCAGTGCTAGGGACAGGGGGACCTATGGCTACACCTTC. Translated, it gives CSARDRGTYGYTF.

This clonotype was seen a single time. A much larger clonotype is one base distant, so this may be a read error. The gene calls are TRBV28 and TRBJ2-5; D may match TRBD1 or TRBD2 (5 bases each). The CDR3 spans 14 residues. V lost 3 bases to trimming and J lost 4 bases, with 12 bases between them. Germline-derived CDR1 and CDR2 are MDHEN and SYDVKM. The CDR3 DNA is TGTGCCAGCAGTTTTTTCGGGGCTCGAGAGACCCAGTACTTC. Translated: CASSFFGARETQYF.

The V and J genes are TRBV5-5 and TRBJ2-3, with 7 positions matching TRBD2. The germline gives CDR1 SGHKS, CDR2 YYEKEE (reference sequence). Germline trimming cut 1 base from V and 0 bases from J; bases unmatched to any gene: 11. The CDR3 has 18 residues. The CDR3 here is CASSLKGGRYFSTDTQYF. DNA for the CDR3: TGTGCCAGCAGCTTGAAAGGCGGGAGATACTTTAGCACAGATACGCAGTATTTT.

A few counts support this clonotype. The chain couples TRBV3-1 to TRBJ2-2; TRBD2 matches at 8 bases. Germline V gives CDR1 LGHDT, CDR2 YNNKEL (reference sequence). This CDR3 is built from 19 residues. V was clipped by 0 bases and J by 0 bases; unmatched bases: 9. CDR3 DNA: TGTGCCAGCAGCCAAGAGGGGCTTGTAGCGGGAACGAACACCGGGGAGCTGTTTTTT. This sequence encodes CASSQEGLVAGTNTGELFF.

Ten or more counts support this clonotype. V is TRBV20-1 and J is TRBJ1-1; TRBD1 is a possible D gene (6 bases). The CDR3 has 18 residues. Trimming left V 0 bases short and J 3 bases short, with 23 bases between. Germline CDR1 DFQATT, CDR2 SNEGSKA (reference sequence). CDR3 region: CSARDFVNYRERDTEAFF. CDR3 DNA: TGCAGTGCTAGAGATTTCGTGAATTACAGGGAGCGAGACACTGAAGCTTTCTTT.

J is TRBJ1-4 and V is TRBV4-1, with 9 positions matching TRBD1. With V trimmed by 3 bases and J by 14 bases, 10 bases remained unmatched. CDR3 length: 14 amino acids. Germline CDR1 reads MGHRA; CDR2 reads YSYEKL. CDR3 region: CASSHRDRAEGLFF. DNA of the CDR3: TGCGCCAGCAGCCATCGGGACAGGGCTGAAGGGCTGTTTTTT.

This clonotype was recorded many times. The V gene is TRBV7-9, the J gene TRBJ2-1, with 10 bases matching TRBD1. V was pared by 4 bases and J by 5 bases, with 5 bases of the junction left unmatched. In germline, CDR1 is SEHNR, CDR2 FQNEAQ (reference sequence). The CDR3 loop spans 15 amino acids. DNA for the CDR3: TGTGCCAGCAGCTCGACAGGGGGCCGCGACAATGAGCAGTTCTTC. Its translation: CASSSTGGRDNEQFF.

The sample holds a few counts of this clonotype. The chain combines TRBV12-3 or TRBV12-4 with TRBJ2-1; D call uncertain. The CDR3 covers 12 residues. The V gene lost 6 bases and the J gene lost 8 bases, with 11 bases spanning the gap. The CDR3 DNA reads TGTGCCAGCAGCCACCCCTCGGATGAGCAGTTCTTC. It encodes CASSHPSDEQFF.

This clonotype was picked up many times. The CDR3 spells CSAPFQTDTQYF. DNA of the CDR3: TGCAGTGCCCCCTTTCAAACAGATACGCAGTATTTT. The rearrangement joins TRBV20-1 to TRBJ2-3; D is uncertain. This CDR3 region has 12 residues. Trimming took 6 bases from V and 3 from J, leaving 10 bases between them. CDR1 is DFQATT and CDR2 is SNEGSKA in the germline V gene (reference sequence).